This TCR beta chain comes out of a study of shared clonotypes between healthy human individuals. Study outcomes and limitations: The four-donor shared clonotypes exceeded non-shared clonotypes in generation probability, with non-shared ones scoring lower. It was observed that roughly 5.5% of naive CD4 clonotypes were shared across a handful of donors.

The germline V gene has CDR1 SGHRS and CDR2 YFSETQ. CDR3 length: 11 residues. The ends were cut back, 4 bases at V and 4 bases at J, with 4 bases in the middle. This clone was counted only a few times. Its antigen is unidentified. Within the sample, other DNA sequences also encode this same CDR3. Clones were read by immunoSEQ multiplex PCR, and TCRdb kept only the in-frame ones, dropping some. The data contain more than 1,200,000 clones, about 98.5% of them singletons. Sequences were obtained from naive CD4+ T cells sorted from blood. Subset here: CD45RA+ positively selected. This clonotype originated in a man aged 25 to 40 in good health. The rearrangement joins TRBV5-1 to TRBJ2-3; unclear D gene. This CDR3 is CASSLADTQYF. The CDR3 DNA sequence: TGCGCCAGCAGCCTGGCAGATACGCAGTATTTT. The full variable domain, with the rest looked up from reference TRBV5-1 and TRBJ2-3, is KAGVTQTPRYLIKTRGQQVTLSCSPISGHRSVSWYQQTPGQGLQFLFEYFSETQRNKGNFPGRFSGRQFSNSRSEMNVSTLELGDSALYLCASSLADTQYFGPGTRLTVL.